This section outlines one TCR beta chain sequence together with its context. Its antigen remains unknown. This record comes from a study of shared clonotypes between healthy human individuals. Study-wide results and limits: Rarefaction showed that sequencing of sorted subsets was incomplete (despite large depth). The study found lower generation probabilities in non-shared clonotypes than in those shared by all four donors. Shared clonotypes: roughly 4.7% naive CD4, roughly 4% naive CD8, about 2.4% memory CD4, approximately 0.41% memory CD8.

Profiling relied on immunoSEQ multiplex PCR, and the TCRdb table lists in-frame clones only, not all of them. The profile shows 2.3 million or so clones, 93% of them singletons. The CDR3 extends over 14 amino acids. The germline gives CDR1 GTSNPN, CDR2 SVGIG (reference sequence). The germline V and J ends were trimmed by 4 bases and 6 bases, with 16 bases remaining between them. The clonotype was recovered from a man aged 18-30 years in good health. Some clones in this sample may be carry-over from other donors' samples. The sequenced sample consisted of naive CD4+ T cells from PBMCs. Sample subset: CD45RA+ positively selected. This chain connects TRBV30 to TRBJ2-1, with D possibly TRBD2 on 6 matching bases. The CDR3 reads CAWMEGRNPNEQFF. The CDR3, as DNA: TGTGCCTGGATGGAGGGTAGAAATCCCAATGAGCAGTTCTTC.